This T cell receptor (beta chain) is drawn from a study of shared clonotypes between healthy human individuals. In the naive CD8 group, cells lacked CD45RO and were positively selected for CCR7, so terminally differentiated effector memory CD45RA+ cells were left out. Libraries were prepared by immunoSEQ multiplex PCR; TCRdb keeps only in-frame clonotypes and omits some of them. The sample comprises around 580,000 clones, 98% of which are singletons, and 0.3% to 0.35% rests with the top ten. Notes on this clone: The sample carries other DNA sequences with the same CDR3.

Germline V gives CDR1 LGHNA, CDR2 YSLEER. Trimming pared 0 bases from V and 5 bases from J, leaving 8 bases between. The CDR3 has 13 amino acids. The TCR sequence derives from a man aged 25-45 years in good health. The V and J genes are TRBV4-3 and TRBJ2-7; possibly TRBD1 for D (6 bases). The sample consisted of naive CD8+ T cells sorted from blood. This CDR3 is CASSQDRGHEQYF. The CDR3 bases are TGCGCCAGCAGCCAAGACAGGGGTCACGAGCAGTACTTC.